A selection of T cell receptor beta chains follows, all from one sample in a study of CD8 T cells in Susac syndrome. TCRdb passed the immunoSEQ multiplex PCR reads through MiXCR, listing each CDR3 protein once. The table includes about 280,000 distinct CDR3 sequences, about 85% detected once. Sequenced material: CD8+ T cells from PBMCs. The origin of the receptors is a human donor with multiple sclerosis. CDR3s include the opening cysteine and the closing phenylalanine or tryptophan. The D gene is left open where the match is weak. A clone size is listed for some rows: how often the clone was seen (once, few, many), or a class if it is expanded.

-	TRBV27	TRBJ2-3	-	CASSLPAPDTQYF	TGTGCCAGCAGTTTACCCGCCCCAGATACGCAGTATTTT
TRBD2	TRBV5-4	TRBJ2-1	-	CASSLPLAEGNEQFF	TGTGCCAGCAGCTTGCCCCTAGCGGAGGGGAATGAGCAGTTCTTC
TRBD1	TRBV27	TRBJ1-6	-	CASSLGDRGALHF	TGTGCCAGCTCATTAGGGGACAGGGGAGCCCTCCACTTT
TRBD2	TRBV9	TRBJ2-3	-	CASSVLLAASTDTQYF	TGTGCCAGCAGCGTACTACTAGCGGCTAGCACAGATACGCAGTATTTT
TRBD2	TRBV7-9	TRBJ2-3	-	CASSPREGLVTQYF	TGTGCCAGCAGCCCCCGGGAGGGCCTGGTTACGCAGTATTTT
TRBD1	TRBV19	TRBJ2-2	-	CASKNHGTGAIGELFF	TGTGCCAGTAAGAATCATGGGACAGGGGCGATCGGGGAGCTGTTTTTT
-	TRBV7-9	TRBJ2-2	few	CASSLPGELFF	TGTGCCAGCAGCTTACCCGGGGAGCTGTTTTTT
TRBD2	TRBV14	TRBJ2-1	-	CASSQDQGLAGGPYNEQFF	TGTGCCAGCAGCCAAGATCAGGGACTAGCGGGAGGGCCCTACAATGAGCAGTTCTTC
TRBD2	TRBV5-1	TRBJ2-5	-	CASSLAVLTSGSSLRETQYF	TGCGCCAGCAGCTTGGCCGTGTTGACTAGCGGGAGTTCTCTTCGAGAGACCCAGTACTTC
-	TRBV10-3	TRBJ1-3	-	CAISPAGGSGNTIYF	TGTGCCATCAGTCCGGCGGGTGGATCTGGAAACACCATATATTTT
TRBD2	TRBV20-1	TRBJ2-7	-	CSARDGGRGYEQYF	TGCAGTGCTAGAGATGGCGGGAGAGGCTACGAGCAGTACTTC
-	TRBV20-1	TRBJ2-7	few	CSARDSKQGLYEQYF	TGCAGTGCTAGAGATAGTAAACAGGGACTATACGAGCAGTACTTC
-	TRBV10-3	TRBJ1-5	-	CAISAGENQPQHF	TGTGCCATCAGTGCAGGGGAGAATCAGCCCCAGCATTTT
-	TRBV7-9	TRBJ2-4	-	CASSRGSSADRAKNIQYF	TGTGCCAGCAGCCGAGGGAGTAGCGCGGACCGGGCCAAAAACATTCAGTACTTC
-	TRBV10-3	TRBJ1-2	-	CAISDGGGYTF	TGTGCCATCAGTGACGGAGGAGGCTACACCTTC
TRBD2	TRBV13	TRBJ2-2	-	CASSLASGRNTGELFF	TGTGCCAGCAGCCTGGCTAGCGGGAGAAACACCGGGGAGCTGTTTTTT
TRBD2	TRBV2	TRBJ2-3	-	CASSGPGLAGLTDTQYF	TGTGCCAGCAGTGGACCGGGACTAGCGGGGCTCACAGATACGCAGTATTTT
-	TRBV15	TRBJ2-7	-	CATSRGGLKTYEQYF	TGTGCCACCAGCAGAGGGGGACTCAAAACCTACGAGCAGTACTTC
-	TRBV28	TRBJ1-5	-	CASSFPVGITNQPQHF	TGTGCCAGCAGTTTCCCTGTCGGGATTACTAATCAGCCCCAGCATTTT
TRBD1	TRBV7-6	TRBJ2-5	-	CASSRPPDRADQETQYF	TGTGCCAGCAGCCGCCCCCCCGACAGGGCCGACCAAGAGACCCAGTACTTC
TRBD2	TRBV7-9	TRBJ2-1	-	CASSLGRTSGSREQFF	TGTGCCAGCAGCTTAGGGCGGACTAGCGGGAGTAGGGAGCAGTTCTTC
-	TRBV28	TRBJ2-3	-	CASSLFRSSTDTQYF	TGTGCCAGCAGTTTATTCCGGTCTAGCACAGATACGCAGTATTTT
TRBD2	TRBV19	TRBJ2-1	-	CVSSRLAGNINEQFF	TGTGTCAGTAGTAGACTAGCGGGAAATATCAATGAGCAGTTCTTC
-	TRBV29-1	TRBJ1-4	-	CSVEEDSLFF	TGCAGCGTTGAAGAAGACAGTCTGTTTTTT
-	TRBV2	TRBJ2-7	-	CASRGRYEQYF	TGTGCCAGCAGGGGCCGGTACGAGCAGTACTTC
-	TRBV6-6	TRBJ2-1	-	CASSPLVSHNEQFF	TGTGCCAGCAGCCCACTAGTATCCCACAATGAGCAGTTCTTC
TRBD2	TRBV6-2/TRBV6-3	TRBJ2-7	few	CASSYSAGVYEQYF	TGTGCCAGCAGTTACTCGGCGGGAGTCTACGAGCAGTACTTC